This T cell receptor beta chain is from a study of blood T cells in healthy people across ages. In the case of this clonotype: Its antigen remains unknown.

General observations from the study: Donor CMV infection status was unknown, possibly confounding age-related changes in expanded clonotypes.

In terms of origin and age, donors were healthy Caucasian individuals from Russia aged about 6 to 95. The CDR3 runs 13 residues. Trimming removed 0 bases from V and 11 bases from J, with 12 bases in between. The V gene's germline CDR1 is LNHNV and CDR2 YYDKDF (reference sequence). With a J-beta primer mix and a sample-barcoded 5' primer, a second PCR ran about 7 to 11 cycles. TCRdb re-derived calls from the 5' RACE reads in MiXCR, one entry per CDR3 protein. The table lists roughly 800,000 distinct CDR3 sequences, 35% to 40% of them singletons. This sequence joins TRBV15 and TRBJ2-3; D is perhaps TRBD1 (6 bases). The specimen was blood. This sequence originates from a man in his late teens or twenties in good health. CDR3 amino acids: CATSRDIQGVQYF. The CDR3, as DNA: TGTGCCACCAGCAGAGATATACAGGGAGTGCAGTATTTT.